A selection of T cell receptor beta chains follows, all from one sample in a study of CD4 T cells in relation to SARS-CoV-2 and coronaviruses. This table comes from immunoSEQ multiplex PCR, and its TCRdb copy is limited to in-frame clones, with some not included. The sample includes approximately 24,000 clones, 65% to 80% of them seen just once. What these receptors recognize is not known. Sequencing input: CD4+ T cells from PBMCs, cultured in vitro. These receptors came from a human donor in good health. Both conserved end residues are part of each CDR3. The order of the fields is J gene, V gene, D gene, clone size, CDR3 protein, CDR3 DNA. D genes are given only for firm matches. Clone size is stated in some rows and not others, as once, few, many or a class when expanded.

J: TRBJ2-1
V: TRBV10-3
D: TRBD2
size: NA
CDR3: CAISETSGAFNEQFF
DNA: TGTGCCATCAGTGAGACTAGCGGGGCTTTCAATGAGCAGTTCTTC

J: TRBJ2-6
V: TRBV3-1/TRBV3-2
D: TRBD1
size: once
CDR3: CASSHGTGASGANVLTF
DNA: TGTGCCAGCAGCCACGGGACAGGGGCTTCTGGGGCCAACGTCCTGACTTTC

J: TRBJ1-1
V: TRBV2
D: NA
size: NA
CDR3: CASSEQQLSRITEAFF
DNA: TGTGCCAGCAGTGAGCAGCAACTCTCAAGAATCACTGAAGCTTTCTTT

J: TRBJ2-3
V: TRBV19
D: NA
size: NA
CDR3: CASSTGRRLLADTQYF
DNA: TGTGCCAGTAGTACAGGGCGGCGATTACTAGCAGATACGCAGTATTTT

J: TRBJ2-7
V: TRBV9
D: TRBD1
size: NA
CDR3: CASSRRGTGKTYEQYF
DNA: TGTGCCAGCAGCCGACGCGGGACAGGAAAGACCTACGAGCAGTACTTC

J: TRBJ2-1
V: TRBV30
D: TRBD2
size: once
CDR3: CAWMTSGYAGSYNEQFF
DNA: TGTGCCTGGATGACTAGCGGGTACGCCGGCTCCTACAATGAGCAGTTCTTC

J: TRBJ1-4
V: TRBV20-1
D: NA
size: once
CDR3: CSAISMEKLFF
DNA: TGCAGTGCTATTTCGATGGAAAAACTGTTTTTT

J: TRBJ2-1
V: TRBV2
D: NA
size: NA
CDR3: CASSFGIRSENEQFF
DNA: TGTGCCAGCAGTTTTGGTATAAGGAGCGAAAATGAGCAGTTCTTC

J: TRBJ2-2
V: TRBV30
D: TRBD1
size: NA
CDR3: CAWSKRGLTGELFF
DNA: TGTGCCTGGAGTAAGAGGGGGCTCACCGGGGAGCTGTTTTTT

J: TRBJ2-7
V: TRBV19
D: TRBD1
size: NA
CDR3: CASSIGQGYEQYF
DNA: TGTGCCAGTAGTATAGGACAGGGCTACGAGCAGTACTTC

J: TRBJ2-1
V: TRBV5-1
D: NA
size: NA
CDR3: CASSLDRDDEQFF
DNA: TGCGCCAGCAGCTTGGACAGGGACGATGAGCAGTTCTTC

J: TRBJ2-1
V: TRBV7-8
D: TRBD1
size: NA
CDR3: CASSQRGDSYNEQFF
DNA: TGTGCCAGCAGCCAACGAGGGGACAGCTACAATGAGCAGTTCTTC

J: TRBJ2-5
V: TRBV3-1/TRBV3-2
D: TRBD1
size: NA
CDR3: CASSQGQGASMETQYF
DNA: TGTGCCAGCAGCCAAGGGCAGGGGGCTTCTATGGAGACCCAGTACTTC

J: TRBJ2-3
V: TRBV15
D: NA
size: NA
CDR3: CATSRDRRRTDTQYF
DNA: TGTGCCACCAGCAGAGATAGACGGCGCACAGATACGCAGTATTTT

J: TRBJ2-1
V: TRBV27
D: TRBD2
size: NA
CDR3: CASSPPGLVNEQFF
DNA: TGTGCCAGCAGTCCTCCGGGACTAGTCAATGAGCAGTTCTTC

J: TRBJ2-7
V: TRBV5-4
D: NA
size: few
CDR3: CASSPPSGSYEQYF
DNA: TGTGCCAGCAGTCCCCCCAGCGGCTCCTACGAGCAGTACTTC

J: TRBJ2-1
V: TRBV29-1
D: TRBD2
size: NA
CDR3: CSVYAGTSIEQFF
DNA: TGCAGCGTTTACGCCGGGACTAGCATTGAGCAGTTCTTC

J: TRBJ1-5
V: TRBV18
D: NA
size: NA
CDR3: CASSPKVGNQPQHF
DNA: TGTGCCAGCTCACCGAAGGTGGGCAATCAGCCCCAGCATTTT

J: TRBJ1-1
V: TRBV2
D: NA
size: few
CDR3: CASSEKGVGGTEAFF
DNA: TGTGCCAGCAGTGAGAAGGGGGTCGGCGGGACTGAAGCTTTCTTT

J: TRBJ1-1
V: TRBV18
D: NA
size: NA
CDR3: CASSPGGRSTEAFF
DNA: TGTGCCAGCTCACCAGGGGGCAGGAGCACTGAAGCTTTCTTT

J: TRBJ1-3
V: TRBV18
D: TRBD1
size: NA
CDR3: CASSPNRDSSGNTIYF
DNA: TGTGCCAGCTCACCAAATAGGGACAGCTCTGGAAACACCATATATTTT

J: TRBJ2-7
V: TRBV2
D: TRBD1
size: few
CDR3: CASLRDRALSYEQYF
DNA: TGTGCCAGCCTCCGGGACAGGGCGCTCTCCTACGAGCAGTACTTC

J: TRBJ2-2
V: TRBV10-1
D: NA
size: NA
CDR3: CASSDREPGELFF
DNA: TGCGCCAGCAGTGACAGGGAACCCGGGGAGCTGTTTTTT

J: TRBJ1-1
V: TRBV30
D: NA
size: NA
CDR3: CAWSRERLTEAFF
DNA: TGTGCCTGGAGTAGGGAAAGGTTGACTGAAGCTTTCTTT

J: TRBJ2-1
V: TRBV7-3
D: NA
size: few
CDR3: CASSLSPEPGMGNEQFF
DNA: TGTGCCAGCAGCTTAAGTCCGGAGCCAGGTATGGGCAATGAGCAGTTCTTC

J: TRBJ1-5
V: TRBV24-1
D: TRBD1
size: few
CDR3: CATSEGRQGSNQPQHF
DNA: TGTGCCACCAGTGAAGGGAGACAGGGGAGCAATCAGCCCCAGCATTTT

J: TRBJ1-1
V: TRBV7-9
D: TRBD1
size: NA
CDR3: CASSLVGGGNTEAFF
DNA: TGTGCCAGCAGCTTAGTGGGAGGGGGCAACACTGAAGCTTTCTTT

J: TRBJ1-2
V: TRBV5-1
D: NA
size: NA
CDR3: CASAPEAFGEGYTF
DNA: TGCGCCAGCGCACCTGAGGCCTTTGGGGAGGGCTACACCTTC

J: TRBJ1-3
V: TRBV10-2
D: NA
size: NA
CDR3: CASSESGRGNTIYF
DNA: TGCGCCAGCAGTGAGTCCGGGCGGGGGAACACCATATATTTT

J: TRBJ1-5
V: TRBV30
D: TRBD1
size: NA
CDR3: CAWSVRGDQPQHF
DNA: TGTGCCTGGAGTGTCAGGGGGGATCAGCCCCAGCATTTT

J: TRBJ1-2
V: TRBV3-1/TRBV3-2
D: NA
size: medium-sized
CDR3: CASSLGGNYGYTF
DNA: TGTGCCAGCAGCCTGGGGGGCAACTATGGCTACACCTTC

J: TRBJ1-2
V: TRBV27
D: TRBD1
size: NA
CDR3: CASSLGQGYYGYTF
DNA: TGTGCCAGCAGTTTAGGACAGGGGTACTATGGCTACACCTTC

J: TRBJ2-1
V: TRBV11-3
D: NA
size: NA
CDR3: CASSPQGAYNEQFF
DNA: TGTGCCAGCAGCCCGCAGGGCGCCTACAATGAGCAGTTCTTC

J: TRBJ1-2
V: TRBV24-1
D: TRBD1
size: few
CDR3: CATSARGRVNGYTF
DNA: TGTGCCACCAGTGCCAGGGGGCGTGTGAATGGCTACACCTTC

J: TRBJ1-6
V: TRBV18
D: TRBD1
size: NA
CDR3: CASSPRQGSYNSPLHF
DNA: TGTGCCAGCTCACCGCGACAGGGTTCCTATAATTCACCCCTCCACTTT

J: TRBJ2-1
V: TRBV6-5
D: TRBD1
size: NA
CDR3: CASSRPGTVNEQFF
DNA: TGTGCCAGCAGTCGACCTGGGACAGTTAATGAGCAGTTCTTC

J: TRBJ1-4
V: TRBV6-4
D: TRBD1
size: NA
CDR3: CASSGGTGGEKLFF
DNA: TGTGCCAGCAGTGGGGGGACAGGAGGTGAAAAACTGTTTTTT

J: TRBJ2-5
V: TRBV7-9
D: TRBD1
size: NA
CDR3: CASSFQSGTGVRETQYF
DNA: TGTGCCAGCAGCTTTCAATCCGGGACAGGGGTTAGAGAGACCCAGTACTTC

J: TRBJ2-5
V: TRBV30
D: NA
size: NA
CDR3: CAWSKGAQETQYF
DNA: TGTGCCTGGAGTAAGGGCGCTCAAGAGACCCAGTACTTC

J: TRBJ1-5
V: TRBV11-2
D: NA
size: NA
CDR3: CASSPRTGNSNQPQHF
DNA: TGTGCCAGCAGCCCACGGACGGGAAATAGCAATCAGCCCCAGCATTTT

J: TRBJ1-1
V: TRBV10-3
D: NA
size: NA
CDR3: CAISESANTEAFF
DNA: TGTGCCATCAGTGAGTCGGCGAACACTGAAGCTTTCTTT

J: TRBJ1-5
V: TRBV30
D: NA
size: NA
CDR3: CAWSPWGGLGNQPQHF
DNA: TGTGCCTGGAGTCCTTGGGGGGGGCTCGGCAATCAGCCCCAGCATTTT

J: TRBJ1-3
V: TRBV12-5
D: NA
size: NA
CDR3: CASGLWGQLVQSGNTIYF
DNA: TGTGCTAGTGGTTTGTGGGGCCAACTAGTCCAATCTGGAAACACCATATATTTT

J: TRBJ2-7
V: TRBV5-1
D: TRBD1
size: once
CDR3: CASRLGQGGYEQYF
DNA: TGCGCCAGCAGATTAGGACAGGGAGGCTACGAGCAGTACTTC

J: TRBJ1-3
V: TRBV15
D: NA
size: NA
CDR3: CATSRAGTLSSGNTIYF
DNA: TGTGCCACCAGCAGAGCCGGGACACTGAGCTCTGGAAACACCATATATTTT

J: TRBJ2-1
V: TRBV24-1
D: TRBD2
size: NA
CDR3: CATSGDVGTSLLYNEQFF
DNA: TGTGCCACCAGTGGTGACGTCGGGACTAGCTTACTCTACAATGAGCAGTTCTTC

J: TRBJ2-3
V: TRBV5-1
D: TRBD2
size: few
CDR3: CASSFWVNEELASNTQYF
DNA: TGCGCCAGCAGCTTTTGGGTGAATGAGGAACTAGCGTCGAATACGCAGTATTTT

J: TRBJ2-5
V: TRBV7-8
D: NA
size: NA
CDR3: CASSLVASQVGTQYF
DNA: TGTGCCAGCAGCTTAGTGGCTAGCCAAGTCGGGACCCAGTACTTC